This T cell receptor beta chain emerged from a study of cytomegalovirus exposure and HLA in healthy donors. In germline, CDR1 is LGHNT, CDR2 FRNRAP. V lost 4 bases, J lost 1 base, and 14 bases lay in between. CDR3 length: 15 residues. Study observations and caveats: Analysis was performed later, and it showed HLA-associated TCR beta chains to be more clonally expanded than equally common others.

Primers included in the PCR were 60 Vbeta and 13 Jbeta primers. The assay was immunoSEQ multiplex PCR, and TCRdb's table has in-frame clones only and misses some. Here the sample spans roughly 54,000 clones, just under 85% being singletons. Note on this clone: Antigen specificity is unknown.

The chain links TRBV12-5 to TRBJ2-7; D not resolved. Sequences were obtained from PBMCs. The clonotype originates from a man aged 50-60 years in good health and CMV-seronegative. The DNA for the CDR3 is TGTGCTAGTGGTTCTCTCGGGTCCTATTCCTACGAGCAGTACTTC. Translated: CASGSLGSYSYEQYF.